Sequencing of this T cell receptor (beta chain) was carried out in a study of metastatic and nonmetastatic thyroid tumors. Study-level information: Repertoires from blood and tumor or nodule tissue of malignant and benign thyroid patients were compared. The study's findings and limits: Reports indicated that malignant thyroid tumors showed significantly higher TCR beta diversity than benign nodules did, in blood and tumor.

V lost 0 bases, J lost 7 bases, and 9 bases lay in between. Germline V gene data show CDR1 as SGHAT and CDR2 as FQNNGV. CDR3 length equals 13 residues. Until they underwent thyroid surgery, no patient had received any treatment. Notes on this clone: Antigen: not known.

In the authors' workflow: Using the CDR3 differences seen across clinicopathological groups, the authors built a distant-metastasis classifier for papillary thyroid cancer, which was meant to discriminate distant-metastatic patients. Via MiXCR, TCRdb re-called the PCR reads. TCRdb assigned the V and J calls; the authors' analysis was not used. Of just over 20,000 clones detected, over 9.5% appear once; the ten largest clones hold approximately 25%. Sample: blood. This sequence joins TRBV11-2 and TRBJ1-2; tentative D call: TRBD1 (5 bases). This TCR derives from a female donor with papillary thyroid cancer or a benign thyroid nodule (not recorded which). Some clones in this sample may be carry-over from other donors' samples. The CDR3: CASSLDLTAGYTF. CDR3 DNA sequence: TGTGCCAGCAGCTTAGATTTGACAGCTGGCTACACCTTC.